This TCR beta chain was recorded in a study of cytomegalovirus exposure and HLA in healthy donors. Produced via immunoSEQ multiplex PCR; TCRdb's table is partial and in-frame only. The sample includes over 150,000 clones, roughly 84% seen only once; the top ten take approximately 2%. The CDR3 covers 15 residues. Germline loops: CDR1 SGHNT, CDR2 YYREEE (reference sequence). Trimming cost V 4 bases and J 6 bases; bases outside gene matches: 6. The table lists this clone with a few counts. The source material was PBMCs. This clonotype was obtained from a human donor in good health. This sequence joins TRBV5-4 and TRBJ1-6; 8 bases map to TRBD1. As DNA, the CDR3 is TGTGCCAGCAGCCCAGGGGGCGGAGGTAATTCACCCCTCCACTTT. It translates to CASSPGGGGNSPLHF. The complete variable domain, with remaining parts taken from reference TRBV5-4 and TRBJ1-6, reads ETGVTQSPTHLIKTRGQQVTLRCSSQSGHNTVSWYQQALGQGPQFIFQYYREEENGRGNFPPRFSGLQFPNYSSELNVNALELDDSALYLCASSPGGGGNSPLHFGNGTRLTVT.